These T cell receptor beta chains were read from a single sample in a study of cytomegalovirus exposure and HLA in healthy donors. Assay used: immunoSEQ multiplex PCR; TCRdb lists only in-frame clones, some missing. The data hold under 150,000 clones, with approximately 90% observed a single time. Sequences were obtained from PBMCs. These receptor sequences come from a woman between 18 and 29 years old in good health and CMV-seronegative. CDR3s include the opening cysteine and the closing phenylalanine or tryptophan. A D gene is named only where the DNA matches it firmly. Clone size appears in some rows only: once, few, many, or a class for an expanded clone.

clone_size cdr3_length j_call d_call v_call cdr3_aa cdr3_nt
NA 15 TRBJ1-6 NA TRBV7-8 CASSTDRGHNSPLHF TGTGCCAGCAGTACGGACAGAGGCCATAATTCACCCCTCCACTTT
NA 14 TRBJ2-1 TRBD2 TRBV2 CASRRREGYNEQFF TGTGCCAGCAGAAGACGGGAGGGGTACAATGAGCAGTTCTTC
NA 14 TRBJ2-3 TRBD2 TRBV5-1 CASSFGTIFDTQYF TGCGCCAGCAGCTTCGGGACTATTTTCGATACGCAGTATTTT
NA 15 TRBJ2-1 TRBD2 TRBV5-1 CASSPAGGLNNEQFF TGCGCCAGCAGTCCGGCGGGGGGGCTGAACAATGAGCAGTTCTTC
NA 13 TRBJ2-7 NA TRBV30 CAWDRDVVGEQYF TGTGCCTGGGACCGGGATGTGGTAGGAGAGCAGTACTTC
NA 15 TRBJ2-2 TRBD1 TRBV25-1 CASSEPTGGGGELFF TGTGCCAGCAGTGAACCGACAGGGGGCGGCGGGGAGCTGTTTTTT
NA 15 TRBJ2-5 TRBD2 TRBV5-4 CASSLRRGGEETQYF TGTGCCAGCAGCTTACGGCGGGGGGGCGAGGAGACCCAGTACTTC
NA 15 TRBJ2-7 TRBD1 TRBV30 CAWSAGDRLAHEQYF TGTGCCTGGAGTGCAGGGGACAGGCTAGCCCACGAGCAGTACTTC
NA 13 TRBJ1-5 TRBD1 TRBV19 CASRDRETQPQHF TGTGCCAGTAGAGACAGGGAGACCCAGCCCCAGCATTTT
NA 15 TRBJ1-2 NA TRBV12-5 CASGWAHAANYGYTF TGTGCTAGTGGGTGGGCGCATGCAGCTAACTATGGCTACACCTTC
NA 16 TRBJ2-7 TRBD1 TRBV5-1 CASSLGPTGGNYEQYF TGCGCCAGCAGCTTGGGACCTACAGGGGGAAACTACGAGCAGTACTTC
once 17 TRBJ2-4 TRBD2 TRBV9 CASSVGREGMGKNIQYF TGTGCCAGCAGCGTAGGTCGGGAGGGGATGGGCAAAAACATTCAGTACTTC
NA 15 TRBJ1-5 TRBD1 TRBV27 CASSPGTGSNQPQHF TGTGCCAGCAGTCCCGGGACAGGGAGCAATCAGCCCCAGCATTTT
NA 15 TRBJ2-7 NA TRBV6-1 CATTVRGTATYEQYF TGTGCCACAACGGTGCGCGGGACAGCGACGTACGAGCAGTACTTC
NA 16 TRBJ2-5 TRBD2 TRBV4-2 CASSQDLAGGEETQYF TGTGCCAGCAGCCAAGATCTAGCGGGGGGGGAAGAGACCCAGTACTTC
many 15 TRBJ1-5 NA TRBV18 CASSHQSGTAQPQHF TGTGCCAGCTCACACCAGTCAGGTACCGCTCAGCCCCAGCATTTT
NA 14 TRBJ1-2 TRBD1 TRBV19 CASSTDRGGYGYTF TGTGCCAGTAGCACGGACAGGGGTGGCTATGGCTACACCTTC
NA 13 TRBJ2-5 TRBD1 TRBV4-3 CASSRDRGETQYF TGCGCCAGCAGCCGAGACAGGGGAGAGACCCAGTACTTC
NA 14 TRBJ1-1 NA TRBV5-1 CASSPRGGNTEAFF TGCGCCAGCAGTCCCCGGGGGGGGAACACTGAAGCTTTCTTT
NA 12 TRBJ1-4 NA TRBV30 CALARRSEKLFF TGTGCCCTAGCGCGGAGGAGTGAAAAACTGTTTTTT
NA 17 TRBJ2-4 TRBD1 TRBV7-2 CASSLAQGQGAKNIQYF TGTGCCAGCAGCTTAGCCCAGGGACAGGGGGCCAAAAACATTCAGTACTTC
NA 12 TRBJ2-7 NA TRBV28 CASNLGGYEQYF TGTGCCAGCAACCTAGGTGGCTACGAGCAGTACTTC
NA 15 TRBJ1-4 NA TRBV5-1 CASSDDNSLNEKLFF TGCGCCAGCAGCGATGACAACAGCTTAAATGAAAAACTGTTTTTT
NA 14 TRBJ2-7 NA TRBV28 CASSLGSGVYEQYF TGTGCCAGCAGTTTAGGATCGGGGGTCTACGAGCAGTACTTC
NA 13 TRBJ1-1 NA TRBV29-1 CSATRQQDTEAFF TGCAGCGCGACTAGACAGCAAGACACTGAAGCTTTCTTT
NA 13 TRBJ2-7 NA TRBV7-2 CASSLEAGYEQYF TGTGCCAGCAGCTTAGAGGCGGGCTACGAGCAGTACTTC
once 14 TRBJ2-1 TRBD2 TRBV5-1 CASSPSGGSNEQFF TGCGCCAGCAGCCCTAGCGGGGGGTCAAATGAGCAGTTCTTC
NA 16 TRBJ2-1 TRBD1 TRBV27 CASSLGTGGPYNEQFF TGTGCCAGCAGTCTCGGGACAGGTGGGCCCTACAATGAGCAGTTCTTC
NA 13 TRBJ1-2 TRBD1 TRBV7-2 CASTSGTGAGYTF TGTGCCAGCACCAGCGGGACAGGGGCTGGCTACACCTTC
once 15 TRBJ2-3 TRBD1 TRBV4-1 CASSQVGTGADTQYF TGCGCCAGCAGCCAGGTCGGGACAGGGGCAGATACGCAGTATTTT
once 13 TRBJ2-2 NA TRBV6-1 CASSDRETGELFF TGTGCCAGCAGTGACAGGGAAACCGGGGAGCTGTTTTTT
few 11 TRBJ1-2 NA TRBV28 CASRYSYGYTF TGTGCCAGCAGGTACAGCTATGGCTACACCTTC
once 14 TRBJ2-3 NA TRBV28 CASSPGQSTDTQYF TGTGCCAGCAGTCCAGGACAGAGCACAGATACGCAGTATTTT
once 15 TRBJ2-3 NA TRBV7-3 CASSGTGIATDTQYF TGTGCCAGCAGCGGCACAGGGATTGCGACAGATACGCAGTATTTT
NA 12 TRBJ1-2 NA TRBV28 CASSPGNYGYTF TGTGCCAGCAGTCCAGGGAACTATGGCTACACCTTC
once 16 TRBJ2-3 TRBD2 TRBV19 CATMLLSGGSTDTQYF TGTGCCACTATGCTCCTTAGCGGGGGAAGCACAGATACGCAGTATTTT
NA 16 TRBJ1-4 TRBD1 TRBV2 CASSEAWGQGAEKLFF TGTGCCAGCAGTGAAGCGTGGGGACAGGGGGCTGAAAAACTGTTTTTT
NA 16 TRBJ2-7 TRBD1 TRBV5-4 CASSLAGGQGAYEQYF TGTGCCAGCAGCTTGGCCGGGGGACAGGGGGCCTACGAGCAGTACTTC
NA 14 TRBJ2-3 TRBD2 TRBV29-1 CSVPGGAGTDTQYF TGCAGCGTCCCCGGGGGGGCGGGTACAGATACGCAGTATTTT
NA 14 TRBJ1-1 NA TRBV7-3 CASSDGTPNTEAFF TGTGCCAGCAGCGACGGGACACCGAACACTGAAGCTTTCTTT
NA 15 TRBJ1-1 TRBD1 TRBV6-5 CASSNDRAMNTEAFF TGTGCCAGCAGTAACGACAGGGCAATGAACACTGAAGCTTTCTTT
NA 16 TRBJ2-7 TRBD1 TRBV19 CASSPPTGTGTYEQYF TGTGCCAGTAGTCCGCCCACCGGGACAGGAACCTACGAGCAGTACTTC
once 17 TRBJ2-2 TRBD2 TRBV6-1 CASSESIAGRRGGELFF TGTGCCAGCAGTGAATCGATAGCGGGGCGAAGGGGCGGGGAGCTGTTTTTT
NA 17 TRBJ2-1 TRBD2 TRBV7-2 CASSPYPRGGSYNEQFF TGTGCCAGCAGCCCCTACCCTAGGGGAGGGTCCTACAATGAGCAGTTCTTC
NA 14 TRBJ2-5 TRBD1 TRBV5-1 CASSHSGQQETQYF TGCGCCAGCAGCCACTCGGGACAGCAAGAGACCCAGTACTTC
NA 12 TRBJ2-5 TRBD1 TRBV7-7 CASSPEQGIQYF TGTGCTAGCAGCCCGGAACAGGGGATTCAGTACTTC